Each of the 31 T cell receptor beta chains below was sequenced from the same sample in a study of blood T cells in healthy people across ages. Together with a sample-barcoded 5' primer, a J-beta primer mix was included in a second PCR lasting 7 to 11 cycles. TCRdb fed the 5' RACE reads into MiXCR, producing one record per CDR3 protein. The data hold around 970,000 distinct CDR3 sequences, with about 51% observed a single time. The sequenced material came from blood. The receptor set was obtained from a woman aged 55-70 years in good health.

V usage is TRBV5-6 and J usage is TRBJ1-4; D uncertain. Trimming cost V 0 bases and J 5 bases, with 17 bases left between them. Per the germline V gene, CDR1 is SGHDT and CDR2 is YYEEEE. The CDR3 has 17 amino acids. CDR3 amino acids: CASSLVGSNRLNEKLFF. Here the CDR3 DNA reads TGTGCCAGCAGCTTGGTCGGTTCGAACAGATTAAATGAAAAACTGTTTTTT.

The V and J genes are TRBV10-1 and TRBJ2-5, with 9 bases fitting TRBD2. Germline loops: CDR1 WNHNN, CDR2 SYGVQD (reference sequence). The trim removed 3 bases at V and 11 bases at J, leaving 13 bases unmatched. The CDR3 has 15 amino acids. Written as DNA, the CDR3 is TGCGCCAGCAGTGATTTTGTAGCGGGAGAGTATGAGCAGTACTTC. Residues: CASSDFVAGEYEQYF.

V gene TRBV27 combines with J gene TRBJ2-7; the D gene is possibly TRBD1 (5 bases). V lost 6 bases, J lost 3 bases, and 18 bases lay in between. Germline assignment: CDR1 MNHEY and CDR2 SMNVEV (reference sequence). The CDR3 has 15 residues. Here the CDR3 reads CASSPRGFNLYEQYF. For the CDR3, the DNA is TGTGCCAGCAGCCCTAGGGGCTTCAACCTCTACGAGCAGTACTTC.

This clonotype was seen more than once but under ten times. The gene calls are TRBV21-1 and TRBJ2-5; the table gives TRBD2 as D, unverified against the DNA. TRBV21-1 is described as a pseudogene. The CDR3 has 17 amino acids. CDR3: CASSKPPLNGSGETQYF. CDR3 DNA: TGTGCCAGCAGCAAACCACCCCTAAACGGGAGTGGAGAGACCCAGTACTTC.

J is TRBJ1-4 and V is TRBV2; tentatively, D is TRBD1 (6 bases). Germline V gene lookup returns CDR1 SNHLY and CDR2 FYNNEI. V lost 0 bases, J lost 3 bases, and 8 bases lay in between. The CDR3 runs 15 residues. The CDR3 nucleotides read TGTGCCAGCAGTGAAGCACAGGGACCTAATGAAAAACTGTTTTTT. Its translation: CASSEAQGPNEKLFF.

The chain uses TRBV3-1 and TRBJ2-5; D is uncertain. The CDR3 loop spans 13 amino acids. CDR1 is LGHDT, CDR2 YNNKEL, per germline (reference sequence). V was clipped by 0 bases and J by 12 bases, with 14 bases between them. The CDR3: CASSQDPLGPEYF. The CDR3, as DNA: TGTGCCAGCAGCCAAGACCCCCTTGGGCCGGAGTACTTC.

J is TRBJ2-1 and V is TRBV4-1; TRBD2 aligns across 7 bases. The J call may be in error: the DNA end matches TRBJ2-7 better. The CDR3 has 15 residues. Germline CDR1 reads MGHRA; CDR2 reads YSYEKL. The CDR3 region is CASSQESSGYNEQYF. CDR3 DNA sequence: TGCGCCAGCAGCCAAGAGTCTAGCGGATACAATGAGCAGTACTTC.

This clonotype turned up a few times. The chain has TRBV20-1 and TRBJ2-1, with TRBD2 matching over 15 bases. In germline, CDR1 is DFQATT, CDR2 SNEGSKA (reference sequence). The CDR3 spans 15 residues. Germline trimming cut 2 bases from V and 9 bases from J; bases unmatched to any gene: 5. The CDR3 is CSARLGLAGGGEQFF. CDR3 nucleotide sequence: TGCAGTGCTAGACTAGGACTAGCGGGAGGGGGTGAGCAGTTCTTC.

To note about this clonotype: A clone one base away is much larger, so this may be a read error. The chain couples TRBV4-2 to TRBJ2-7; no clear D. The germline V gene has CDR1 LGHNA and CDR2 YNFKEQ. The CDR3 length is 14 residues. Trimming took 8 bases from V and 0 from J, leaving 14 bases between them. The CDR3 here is CASGLARSSYEQYF. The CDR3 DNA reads TGTGCCAGCGGTTTGGCAAGGAGCTCCTACGAGCAGTACTTC.

The DNA for the CDR3 is TGCAGCGTTGTAGTGAACACCGGGGAGCTGTTTTTT. Its protein is CSVVVNTGELFF. The chain recombines TRBV29-1 with TRBJ2-2; D unclear. Germline V lookup: CDR1 SQVTM, CDR2 ANQGSEA. V dropped 4 bases and J dropped 1 base, with 4 bases sitting between them. The CDR3 contains 12 residues.

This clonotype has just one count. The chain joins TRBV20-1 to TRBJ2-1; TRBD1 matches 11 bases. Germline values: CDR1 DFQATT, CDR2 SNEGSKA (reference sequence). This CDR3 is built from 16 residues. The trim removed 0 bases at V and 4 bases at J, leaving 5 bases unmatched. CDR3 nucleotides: TGCAGTGCTAGAGACTCCCGGGACAGGGGGTACAATGAGCAGTTCTTC. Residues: CSARDSRDRGYNEQFF.

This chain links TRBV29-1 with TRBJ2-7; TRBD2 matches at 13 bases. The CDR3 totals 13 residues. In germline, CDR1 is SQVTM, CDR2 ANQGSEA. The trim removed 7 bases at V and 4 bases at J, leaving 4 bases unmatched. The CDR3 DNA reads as TGCAGCGGTGGGACTAGCGGGAATTACGAGCAGTACTTC. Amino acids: CSGGTSGNYEQYF.

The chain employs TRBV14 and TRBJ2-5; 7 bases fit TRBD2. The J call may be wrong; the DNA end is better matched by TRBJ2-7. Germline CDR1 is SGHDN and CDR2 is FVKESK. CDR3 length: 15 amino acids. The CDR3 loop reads CASSQAGLWVDEQYF. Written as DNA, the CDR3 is TGTGCCAGCAGCCAAGCGGGACTATGGGTCGACGAGCAGTACTTC.

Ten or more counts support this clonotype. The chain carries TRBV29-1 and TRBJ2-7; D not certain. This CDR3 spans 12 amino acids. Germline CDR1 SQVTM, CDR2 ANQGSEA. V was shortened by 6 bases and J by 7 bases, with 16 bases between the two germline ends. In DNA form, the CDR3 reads TGCAGCGTCCAAAAGGCACCCTTGGAGCAGTACTTC. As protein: CSVQKAPLEQYF.

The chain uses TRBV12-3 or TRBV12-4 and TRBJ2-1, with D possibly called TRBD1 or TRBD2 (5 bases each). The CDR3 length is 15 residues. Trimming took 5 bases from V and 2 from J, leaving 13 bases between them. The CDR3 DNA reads TGTGCCAGCAGTCCCGGGGCAGTGGCCTACAATGAGCAGTTCTTC. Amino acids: CASSPGAVAYNEQFF.

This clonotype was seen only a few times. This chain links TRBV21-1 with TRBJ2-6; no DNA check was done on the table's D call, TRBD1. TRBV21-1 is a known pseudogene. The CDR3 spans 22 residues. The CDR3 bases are TGTGCCAGCAGCAGACTTCCCGTATGGGACAGGGGGATAAGCTCTGGGGCCAACGTCCTGACTTTC. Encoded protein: CASSRLPVWDRGISSGANVLTF.

The CDR3 loop is CSGVSGGSGEAFF. CDR3 in DNA: TGCAGCGGGGTATCAGGGGGGTCAGGTGAAGCTTTCTTT. The gene calls are TRBV29-1 and TRBJ1-1, with 7 bases matching TRBD1. Trimming removed 7 bases from V and 7 bases from J; junction bases left unmatched: 12. The CDR3 extends over 13 amino acids. The germline CDR1 and CDR2 sequences are SQVTM and ANQGSEA.

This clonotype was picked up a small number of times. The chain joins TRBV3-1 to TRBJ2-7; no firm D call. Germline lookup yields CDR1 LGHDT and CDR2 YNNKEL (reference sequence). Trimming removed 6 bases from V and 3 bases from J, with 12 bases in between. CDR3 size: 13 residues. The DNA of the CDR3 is TGTGCCAGCAGATCCACCGTCAACTACGAGCAGTACTTC. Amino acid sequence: CASRSTVNYEQYF.

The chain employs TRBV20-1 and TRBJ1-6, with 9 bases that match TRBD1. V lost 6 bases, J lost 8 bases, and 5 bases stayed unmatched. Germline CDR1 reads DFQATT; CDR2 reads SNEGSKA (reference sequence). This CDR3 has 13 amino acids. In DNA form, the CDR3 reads TGCAGTGCGGACAGGGGATCATATTCACCCCTCCACTTT. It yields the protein CSADRGSYSPLHF.

The CDR3 region has the DNA TGTGCCACCAGCAGAGATTCGGCAGGCTACAATGAGCAGTTCTTC. Its protein product is CATSRDSAGYNEQFF. The chain employs TRBV15 and TRBJ2-1; D not resolved. This CDR3 comprises 15 residues. Germline V gene sequence: CDR1 LNHNV, CDR2 YYDKDF (reference sequence). V lost 0 bases to trimming and J lost 3 bases, with 9 bases between them.

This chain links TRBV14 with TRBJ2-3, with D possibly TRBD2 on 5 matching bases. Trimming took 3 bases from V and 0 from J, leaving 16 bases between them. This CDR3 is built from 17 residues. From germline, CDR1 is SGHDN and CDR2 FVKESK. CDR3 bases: TGTGCCAGCAGCCACCCGGACTGGCGGCCTAGCACAGATACGCAGTATTTT. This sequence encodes CASSHPDWRPSTDTQYF.

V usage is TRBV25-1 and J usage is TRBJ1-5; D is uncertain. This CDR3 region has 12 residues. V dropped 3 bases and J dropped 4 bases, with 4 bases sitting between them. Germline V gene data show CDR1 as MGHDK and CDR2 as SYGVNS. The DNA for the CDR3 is TGTGCCAGCAGTGATCAGAATCAGCCCCAGCATTTT. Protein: CASSDQNQPQHF.

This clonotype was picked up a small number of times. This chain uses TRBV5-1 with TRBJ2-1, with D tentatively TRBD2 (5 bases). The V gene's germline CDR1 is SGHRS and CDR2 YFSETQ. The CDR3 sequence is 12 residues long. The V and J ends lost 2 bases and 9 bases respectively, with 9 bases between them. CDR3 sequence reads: CASSFKGSEQFF. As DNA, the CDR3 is TGCGCCAGCAGCTTCAAAGGGAGTGAGCAGTTCTTC.

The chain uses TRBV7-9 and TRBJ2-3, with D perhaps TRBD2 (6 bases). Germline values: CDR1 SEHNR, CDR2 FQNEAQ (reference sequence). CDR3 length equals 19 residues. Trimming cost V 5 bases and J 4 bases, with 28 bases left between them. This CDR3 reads CASSGTVVGRGGFADTQYF. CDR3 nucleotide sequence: TGTGCCAGCAGCGGGACTGTGGTGGGTCGGGGAGGCTTTGCAGATACGCAGTATTTT.

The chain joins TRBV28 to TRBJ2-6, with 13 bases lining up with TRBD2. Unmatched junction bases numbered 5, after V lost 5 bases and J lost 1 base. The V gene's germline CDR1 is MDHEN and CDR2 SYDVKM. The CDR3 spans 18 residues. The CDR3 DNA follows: TGTGCCAGCAGTGCCACTAGCGGGAGGGCGTCTGGGGCCAACGTCCTGACTTTC. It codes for CASSATSGRASGANVLTF. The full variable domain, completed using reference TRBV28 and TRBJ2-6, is DVKVTQSSRYLVKRTGEKVFLECVQDMDHENMFWYRQDPGLGLRLIYFSYDVKMKEKGDIPEGYSVSREKKERFSLILESASTNQTSMYLCASSATSGRASGANVLTFGAGSRLTVL.

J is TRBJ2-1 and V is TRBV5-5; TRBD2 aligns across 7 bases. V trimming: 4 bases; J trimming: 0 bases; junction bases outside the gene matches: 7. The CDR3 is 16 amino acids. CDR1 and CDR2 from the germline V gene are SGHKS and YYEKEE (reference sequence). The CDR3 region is CASSKQLAVSYNEQFF. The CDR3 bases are TGTGCCAGCAGCAAACAGCTAGCGGTCTCCTACAATGAGCAGTTCTTC.

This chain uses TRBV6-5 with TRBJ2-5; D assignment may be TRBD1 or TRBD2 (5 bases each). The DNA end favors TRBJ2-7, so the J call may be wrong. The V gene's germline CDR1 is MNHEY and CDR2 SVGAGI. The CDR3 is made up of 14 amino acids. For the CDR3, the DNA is TGTGCCAGCAGTTATGGGGCGGGTGGAGACGAGCAGTACTTC. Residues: CASSYGAGGDEQYF.

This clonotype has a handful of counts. CDR3 in DNA: TGTGCCATCAGTAAGGACAGGGAGCAGCCCCAGCATTTT. Translation gives CAISKDREQPQHF. V gene TRBV10-3 combines with J gene TRBJ1-5; 8 bases are shared with TRBD1. CDR3 length: 13 amino acids. Germline values: CDR1 ENHRY, CDR2 SYGVKD. Trimming cost V 5 bases and J 7 bases; bases outside gene matches: 4.

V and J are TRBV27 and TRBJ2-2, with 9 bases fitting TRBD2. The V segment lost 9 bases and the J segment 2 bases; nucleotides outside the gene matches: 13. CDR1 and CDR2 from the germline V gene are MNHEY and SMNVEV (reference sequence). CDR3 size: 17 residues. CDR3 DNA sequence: TGTGCCAGGGGAGGACTAGCGAGAGAGGGAAACACCGGGGAGCTGTTTTTT. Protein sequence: CARGGLAREGNTGELFF.

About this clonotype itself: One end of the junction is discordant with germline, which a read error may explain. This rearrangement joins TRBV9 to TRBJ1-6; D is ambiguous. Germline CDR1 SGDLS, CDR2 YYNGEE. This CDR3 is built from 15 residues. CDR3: CASSVGSSYNSPLYF. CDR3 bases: TGTGCCAGCAGCGTGGGTAGCTCCTATAATTCACCCCTCTACTTT.

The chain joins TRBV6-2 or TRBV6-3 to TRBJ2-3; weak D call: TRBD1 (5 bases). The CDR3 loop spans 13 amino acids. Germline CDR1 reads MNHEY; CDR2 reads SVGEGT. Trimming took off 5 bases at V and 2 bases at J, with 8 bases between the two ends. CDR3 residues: CASSGANTDTQYF. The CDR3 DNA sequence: TGTGCCAGCAGTGGGGCGAACACAGATACGCAGTATTTT.